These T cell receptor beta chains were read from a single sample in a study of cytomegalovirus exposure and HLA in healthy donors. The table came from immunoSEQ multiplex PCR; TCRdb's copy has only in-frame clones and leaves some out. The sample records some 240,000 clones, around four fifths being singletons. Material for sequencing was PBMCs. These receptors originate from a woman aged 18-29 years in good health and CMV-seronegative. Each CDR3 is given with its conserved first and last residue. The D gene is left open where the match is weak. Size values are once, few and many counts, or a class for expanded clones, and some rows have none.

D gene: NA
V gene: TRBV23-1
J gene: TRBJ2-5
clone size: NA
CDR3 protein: CASSVRLGETQYF
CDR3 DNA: TGCGCCAGCAGTGTTCGCCTCGGAGAGACCCAGTACTTC

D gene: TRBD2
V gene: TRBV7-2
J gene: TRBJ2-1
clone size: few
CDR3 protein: CASSLARLTGGPNEQFF
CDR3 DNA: TGTGCCAGCAGCTTAGCGAGGCTGACGGGGGGGCCCAATGAGCAGTTCTTC

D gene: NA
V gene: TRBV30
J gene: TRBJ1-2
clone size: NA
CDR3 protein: CAWSVGQFGSHGYTF
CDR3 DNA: TGTGCCTGGAGTGTAGGACAGTTTGGTTCTCATGGCTACACCTTC

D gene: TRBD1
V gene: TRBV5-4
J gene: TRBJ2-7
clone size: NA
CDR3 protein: CASSLSNRGAEQYF
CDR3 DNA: TGTGCCAGCAGCTTGTCCAACAGGGGAGCCGAGCAGTACTTC

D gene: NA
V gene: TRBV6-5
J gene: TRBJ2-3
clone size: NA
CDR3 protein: CASSYGGPKDTQYF
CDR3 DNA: TGTGCCAGCAGTTACGGGGGCCCCAAAGATACGCAGTATTTT

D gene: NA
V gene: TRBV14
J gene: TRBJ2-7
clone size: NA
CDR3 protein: CASSLFPRAEQYF
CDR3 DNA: TGTGCCAGCAGCCTCTTTCCCAGGGCCGAGCAGTACTTC

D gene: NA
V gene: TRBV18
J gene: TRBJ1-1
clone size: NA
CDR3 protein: CASSPPSAEWGEAFF
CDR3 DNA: TGTGCCAGCTCACCACCGTCTGCTGAGTGGGGTGAAGCTTTCTTT

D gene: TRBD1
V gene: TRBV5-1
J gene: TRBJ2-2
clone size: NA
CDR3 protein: CASRNHRGFNTGELFF
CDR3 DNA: TGCGCCAGCAGGAACCACAGGGGCTTCAACACCGGGGAGCTGTTTTTT

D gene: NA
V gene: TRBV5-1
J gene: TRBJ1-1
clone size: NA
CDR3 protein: CASSLIGSVSEAFF
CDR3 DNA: TGCGCCAGCAGCTTGATAGGCAGCGTATCTGAAGCTTTCTTT

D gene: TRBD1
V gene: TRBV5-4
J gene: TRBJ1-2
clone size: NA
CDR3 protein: CASSSTWDRSYYGYTF
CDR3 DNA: TGTGCCAGCAGCTCCACTTGGGACAGGAGTTACTATGGCTACACCTTC

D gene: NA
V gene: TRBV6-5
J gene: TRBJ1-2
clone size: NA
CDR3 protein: CASSRSGGGYTF
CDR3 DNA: TGTGCCAGCAGTAGGTCCGGCGGTGGCTACACCTTC

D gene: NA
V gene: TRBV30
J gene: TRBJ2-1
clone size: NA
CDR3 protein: CAWRTSSYNEQFF
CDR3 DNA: TGTGCCTGGAGGACTAGCTCCTACAATGAGCAGTTCTTC

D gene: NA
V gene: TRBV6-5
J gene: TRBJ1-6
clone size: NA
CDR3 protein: CASTATGTPLHF
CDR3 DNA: TGTGCCAGCACCGCCACAGGGACACCCCTCCACTTT

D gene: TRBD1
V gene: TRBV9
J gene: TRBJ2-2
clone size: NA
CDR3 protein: CASSVGTGRNTGELFF
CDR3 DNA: TGTGCCAGCAGCGTCGGGACAGGTCGGAACACCGGGGAGCTGTTTTTT

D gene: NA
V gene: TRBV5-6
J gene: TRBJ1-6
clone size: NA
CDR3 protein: CASSSRPNNSPLHF
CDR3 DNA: TGTGCCAGCAGCTCCCGTCCTAATAATTCACCCCTCCACTTT

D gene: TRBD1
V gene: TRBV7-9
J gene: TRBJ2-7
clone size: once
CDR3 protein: CASSWGQGAYEQYF
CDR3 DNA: TGTGCCAGCAGCTGGGGACAGGGCGCCTACGAGCAGTACTTC

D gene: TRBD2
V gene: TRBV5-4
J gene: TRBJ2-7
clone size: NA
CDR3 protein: CASSLDSGGAREQYF
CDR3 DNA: TGTGCCAGCAGCCTGGATAGCGGGGGGGCGAGGGAGCAGTACTTC

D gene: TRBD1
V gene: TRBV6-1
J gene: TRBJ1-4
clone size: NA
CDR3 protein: CASSEPGTGSTNEKLFF
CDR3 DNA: TGTGCCAGCAGTGAGCCCGGGACAGGATCAACTAATGAAAAACTGTTTTTT

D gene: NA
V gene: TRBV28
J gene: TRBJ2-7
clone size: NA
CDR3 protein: CASSITLSYEQYF
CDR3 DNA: TGTGCCAGCAGTATAACCTTATCCTACGAGCAGTACTTC

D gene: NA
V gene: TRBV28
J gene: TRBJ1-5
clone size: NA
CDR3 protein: CASRRNSNQPQHF
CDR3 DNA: TGTGCCAGCAGGCGTAACAGCAATCAGCCCCAGCATTTT

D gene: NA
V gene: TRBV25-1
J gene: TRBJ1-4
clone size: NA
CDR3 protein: CASSTPWGATNEKLFF
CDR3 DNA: TGTGCCAGCAGTACACCTTGGGGGGCAACTAATGAAAAACTGTTTTTT

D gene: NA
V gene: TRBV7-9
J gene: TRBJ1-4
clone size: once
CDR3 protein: CASSFSGVSEKLFF
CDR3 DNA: TGTGCCAGCAGCTTTTCGGGGGTCAGTGAAAAACTGTTTTTT

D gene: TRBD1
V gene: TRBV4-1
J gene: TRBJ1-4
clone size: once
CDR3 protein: CASSQRGLNEKLFF
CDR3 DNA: TGCGCCAGCAGCCAGAGGGGGCTTAATGAAAAACTGTTTTTT

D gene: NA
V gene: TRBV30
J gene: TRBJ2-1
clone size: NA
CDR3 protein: CAWSASLTYNEQFF
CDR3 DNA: TGTGCCTGGAGTGCCTCACTGACCTACAATGAGCAGTTCTTC

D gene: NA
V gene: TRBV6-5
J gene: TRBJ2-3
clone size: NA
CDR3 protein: CASSYDGGASDTQYF
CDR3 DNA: TGTGCCAGCAGTTACGATGGGGGGGCATCAGATACGCAGTATTTT

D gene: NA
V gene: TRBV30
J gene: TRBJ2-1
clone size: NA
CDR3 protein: CAWSLRLPPNEQFF
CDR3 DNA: TGTGCCTGGAGTCTGAGACTGCCCCCCAATGAGCAGTTCTTC

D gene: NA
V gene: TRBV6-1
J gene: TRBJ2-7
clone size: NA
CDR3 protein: CASSETEHYEQYF
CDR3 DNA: TGTGCCAGCAGTGAAACGGAACACTACGAGCAGTACTTC

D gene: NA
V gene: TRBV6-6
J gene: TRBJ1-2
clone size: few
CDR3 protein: CASSYIKASSGGYTF
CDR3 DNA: TGTGCCAGCAGTTACATCAAGGCCTCATCGGGAGGCTACACCTTC

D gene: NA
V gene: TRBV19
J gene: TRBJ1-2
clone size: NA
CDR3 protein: CASSILLGSNYGYTF
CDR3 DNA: TGTGCCAGTAGTATCCTCCTCGGTTCTAACTATGGCTACACCTTC

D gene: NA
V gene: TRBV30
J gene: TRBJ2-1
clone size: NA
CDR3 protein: CAWSVSMTGYNEQFF
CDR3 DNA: TGTGCCTGGAGTGTTAGCATGACAGGTTACAATGAGCAGTTCTTC

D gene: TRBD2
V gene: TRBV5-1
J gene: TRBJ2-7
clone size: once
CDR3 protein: CASSPLAGGTYEQYF
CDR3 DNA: TGCGCCAGCAGCCCTCTAGCGGGGGGAACCTACGAGCAGTACTTC

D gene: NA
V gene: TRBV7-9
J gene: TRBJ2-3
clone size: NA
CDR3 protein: CASSSLDASSTDTQYF
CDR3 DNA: TGTGCCAGCAGCTCCCTCGATGCGTCTAGCACAGATACGCAGTATTTT

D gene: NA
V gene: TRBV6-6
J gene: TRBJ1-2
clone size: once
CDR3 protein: CASSYSRDSTNGYTF
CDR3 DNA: TGTGCCAGCAGTTACAGCAGGGACTCAACTAACGGCTACACCTTC

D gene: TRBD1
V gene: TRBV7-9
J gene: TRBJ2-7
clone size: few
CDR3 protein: CASSPPAKGANEQYF
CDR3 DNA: TGTGCCAGCAGTCCACCCGCCAAGGGGGCTAATGAGCAGTACTTC

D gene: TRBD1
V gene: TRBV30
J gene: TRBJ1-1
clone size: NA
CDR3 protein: CAWSKTETGDTEAFF
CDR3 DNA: TGTGCCTGGAGTAAAACCGAGACAGGGGACACTGAAGCTTTCTTT

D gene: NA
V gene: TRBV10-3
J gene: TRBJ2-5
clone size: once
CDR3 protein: CAAASGVQETQYF
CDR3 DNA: TGTGCCGCCGCCTCGGGGGTACAAGAGACCCAGTACTTC

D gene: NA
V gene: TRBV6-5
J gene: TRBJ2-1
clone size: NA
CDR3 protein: CASSYSGNNEQFF
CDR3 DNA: TGTGCCAGCAGTTACTCCGGGAACAATGAGCAGTTCTTC

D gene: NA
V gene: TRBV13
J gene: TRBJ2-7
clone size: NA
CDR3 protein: CASSLGDSAPAEQYF
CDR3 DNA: TGTGCCAGCAGCTTAGGGGATAGCGCCCCGGCCGAGCAGTACTTC

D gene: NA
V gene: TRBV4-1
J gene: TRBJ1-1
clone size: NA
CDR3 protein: CASSHRGKNTEAFF
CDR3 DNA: TGCGCCAGCAGCCATCGAGGGAAGAACACTGAAGCTTTCTTT

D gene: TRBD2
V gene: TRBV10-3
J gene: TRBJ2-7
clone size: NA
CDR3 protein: CAISRLAGAYEQYF
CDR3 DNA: TGTGCCATCAGCCGACTAGCGGGAGCATACGAGCAGTACTTC

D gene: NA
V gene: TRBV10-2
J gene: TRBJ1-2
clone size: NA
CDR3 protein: CASSERIIGGYTF
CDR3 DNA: TGCGCCAGCAGTGAGAGAATAATCGGTGGCTACACCTTC

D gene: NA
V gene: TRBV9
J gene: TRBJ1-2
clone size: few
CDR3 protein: CASSAAYHGYTF
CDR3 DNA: TGTGCCAGCAGCGCCGCTTACCATGGCTACACCTTC

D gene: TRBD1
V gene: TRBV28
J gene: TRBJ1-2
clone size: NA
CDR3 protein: CASSPGQGLVFGYTF
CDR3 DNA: TGTGCCAGCAGTCCGGGACAGGGCTTAGTATTTGGCTACACCTTC

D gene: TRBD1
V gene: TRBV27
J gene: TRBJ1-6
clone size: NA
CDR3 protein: CASSPLGTEYNSPLHF
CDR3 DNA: TGTGCCAGCAGCCCACTCGGGACAGAGTATAATTCACCCCTCCACTTT

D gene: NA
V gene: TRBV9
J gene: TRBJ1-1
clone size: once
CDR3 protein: CASSPRQDGRGTEAFF
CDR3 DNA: TGTGCCAGCAGCCCACGACAGGACGGGCGTGGCACTGAAGCTTTCTTT

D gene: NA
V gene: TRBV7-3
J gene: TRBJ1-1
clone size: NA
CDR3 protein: CASSLRENTEAFF
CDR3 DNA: TGTGCCAGCAGCCTCCGGGAGAACACTGAAGCTTTCTTT

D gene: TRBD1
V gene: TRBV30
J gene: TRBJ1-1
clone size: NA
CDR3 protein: CAWSLRTGWDTEAFF
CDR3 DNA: TGTGCCTGGAGCCTCAGGACAGGGTGGGACACTGAAGCTTTCTTT

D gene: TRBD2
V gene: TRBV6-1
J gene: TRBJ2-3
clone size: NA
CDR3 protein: CASSYGTSVLTQYF
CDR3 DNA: TGTGCCAGCAGCTACGGGACTAGCGTCCTTACGCAGTATTTT

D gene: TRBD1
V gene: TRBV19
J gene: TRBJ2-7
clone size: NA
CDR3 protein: CASSAPGTGGLSEQYF
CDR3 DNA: TGTGCCAGTAGTGCCCCCGGGACAGGGGGCCTCTCCGAGCAGTACTTC

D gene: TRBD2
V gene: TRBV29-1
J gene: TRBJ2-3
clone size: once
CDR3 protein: CSVASGITDTQYF
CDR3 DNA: TGCAGCGTTGCAAGCGGGATCACAGATACGCAGTATTTT